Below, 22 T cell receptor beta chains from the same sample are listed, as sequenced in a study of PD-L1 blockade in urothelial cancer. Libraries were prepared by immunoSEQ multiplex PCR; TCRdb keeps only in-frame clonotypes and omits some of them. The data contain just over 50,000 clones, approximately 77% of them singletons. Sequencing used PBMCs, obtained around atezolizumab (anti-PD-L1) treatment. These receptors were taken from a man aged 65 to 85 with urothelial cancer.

The CDR3 nucleotides read TGTGCCAGCAGCTTAGACTATTCACCCCTCCACTTT. This gives the protein CASSLDYSPLHF. The chain joins TRBV2 to TRBJ1-6; no firm D call. The CDR3 is made up of 12 amino acids. CDR1 is SNHLY and CDR2 is FYNNEI in the germline V gene. V lost 6 bases to trimming and J lost 8 bases, with 8 bases between them.

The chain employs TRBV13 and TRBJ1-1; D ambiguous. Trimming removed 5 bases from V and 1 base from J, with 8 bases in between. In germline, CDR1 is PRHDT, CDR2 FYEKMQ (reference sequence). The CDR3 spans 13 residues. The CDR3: CASSLRQNTEAFF. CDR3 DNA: TGTGCCAGCAGCCTTCGACAGAACACTGAAGCTTTCTTT.

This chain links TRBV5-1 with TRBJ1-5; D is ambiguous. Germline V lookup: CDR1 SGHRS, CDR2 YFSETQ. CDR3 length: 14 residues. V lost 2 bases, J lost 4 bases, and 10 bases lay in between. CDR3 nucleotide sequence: TGCGCCAGCAGCTTAGAGGGTCCAAATCAGCCCCAGCATTTT. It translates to CASSLEGPNQPQHF.

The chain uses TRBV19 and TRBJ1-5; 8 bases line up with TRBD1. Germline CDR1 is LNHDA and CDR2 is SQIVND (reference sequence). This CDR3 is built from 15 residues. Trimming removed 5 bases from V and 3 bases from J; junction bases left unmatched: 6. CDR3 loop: CASSPGGADNQPQHF. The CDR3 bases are TGTGCCAGTAGTCCAGGGGGCGCAGACAATCAGCCCCAGCATTTT.

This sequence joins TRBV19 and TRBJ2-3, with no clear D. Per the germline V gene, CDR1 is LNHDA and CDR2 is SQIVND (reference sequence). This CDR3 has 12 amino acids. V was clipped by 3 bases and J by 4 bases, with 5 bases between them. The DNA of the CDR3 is TGTGCCAGTAGTATCCAGGCAGATACGCAGTATTTT. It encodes CASSIQADTQYF.

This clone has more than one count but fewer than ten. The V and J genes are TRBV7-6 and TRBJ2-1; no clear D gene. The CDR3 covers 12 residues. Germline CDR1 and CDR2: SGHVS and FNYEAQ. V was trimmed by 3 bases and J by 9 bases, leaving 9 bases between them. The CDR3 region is CASSFRIGEQFF. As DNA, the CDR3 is TGTGCCAGCAGCTTTAGAATTGGTGAGCAGTTCTTC. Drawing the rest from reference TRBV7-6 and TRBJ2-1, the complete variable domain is GAGVSQSPRYKVTKRGQDVALRCDPISGHVSLYWYRQALGQGPEFLTYFNYEAQQDKSGLPNDRFSAERPEGSISTLTIQRTEQRDSAMYRCASSFRIGEQFFGPGTRLTVL.

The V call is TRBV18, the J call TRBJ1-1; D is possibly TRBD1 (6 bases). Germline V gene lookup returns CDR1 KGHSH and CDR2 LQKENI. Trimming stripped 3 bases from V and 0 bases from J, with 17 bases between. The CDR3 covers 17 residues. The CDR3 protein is CASSPAGQFSMNTEAFF. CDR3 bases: TGTGCCAGCTCACCGGCTGGACAGTTCTCCATGAACACTGAAGCTTTCTTT.

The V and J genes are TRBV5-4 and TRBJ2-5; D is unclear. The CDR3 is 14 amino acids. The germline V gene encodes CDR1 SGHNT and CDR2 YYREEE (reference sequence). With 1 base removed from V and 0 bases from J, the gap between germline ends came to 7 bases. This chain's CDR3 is CASSLLTNQETQYF. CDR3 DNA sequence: TGTGCCAGCAGCTTGCTAACGAACCAAGAGACCCAGTACTTC. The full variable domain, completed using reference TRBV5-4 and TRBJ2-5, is ETGVTQSPTHLIKTRGQQVTLRCSSQSGHNTVSWYQQALGQGPQFIFQYYREEENGRGNFPPRFSGLQFPNYSSELNVNALELDDSALYLCASSLLTNQETQYFGPGTRLLVL.

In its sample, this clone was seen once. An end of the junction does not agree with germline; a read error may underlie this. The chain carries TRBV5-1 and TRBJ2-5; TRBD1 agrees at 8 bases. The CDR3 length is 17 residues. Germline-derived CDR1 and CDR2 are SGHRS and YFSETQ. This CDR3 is CASSLEGRGQWGETQYF. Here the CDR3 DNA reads TGCGCCAGCAGCTTGGAGGGCAGGGGGCAATGGGGAGAGACTCAGTACTTC.

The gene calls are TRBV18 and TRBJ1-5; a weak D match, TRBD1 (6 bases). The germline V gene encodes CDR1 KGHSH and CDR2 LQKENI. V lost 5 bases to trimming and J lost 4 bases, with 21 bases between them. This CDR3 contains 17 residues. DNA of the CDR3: TGTGCCAGCTCAACAAGGGGCGGGGGGGGCTCTAATCAGCCCCAGCATTTT. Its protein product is CASSTRGGGGSNQPQHF.

This CDR3 reads CASTGQIATNEKLFF. DNA for the CDR3: TGTGCCAGCACCGGACAGATTGCAACTAATGAAAAACTGTTTTTT. This rearrangement joins TRBV6-1 to TRBJ1-4, with D tentatively TRBD1 (6 bases). Per the germline V gene, CDR1 is MNHNS and CDR2 is SASEGT. The CDR3 loop spans 15 amino acids. V was shortened by 7 bases and J by 0 bases, with 12 bases between the two germline ends.

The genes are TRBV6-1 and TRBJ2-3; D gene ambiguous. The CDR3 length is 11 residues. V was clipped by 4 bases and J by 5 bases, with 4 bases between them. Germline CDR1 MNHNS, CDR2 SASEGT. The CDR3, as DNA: TGTGCCAGCAGTGCCAAAGATACGCAGTATTTT. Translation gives CASSAKDTQYF.

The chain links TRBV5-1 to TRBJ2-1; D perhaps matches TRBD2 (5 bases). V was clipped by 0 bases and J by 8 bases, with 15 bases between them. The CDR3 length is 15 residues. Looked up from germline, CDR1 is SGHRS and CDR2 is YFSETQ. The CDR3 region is CASSLGLLGSDEQFF. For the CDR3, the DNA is TGCGCCAGCAGCTTGGGACTATTAGGTAGCGATGAGCAGTTCTTC.

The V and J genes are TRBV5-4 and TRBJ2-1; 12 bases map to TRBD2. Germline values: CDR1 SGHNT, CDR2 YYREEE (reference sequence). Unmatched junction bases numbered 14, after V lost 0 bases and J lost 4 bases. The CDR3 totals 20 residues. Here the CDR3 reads CASSLEGASGRAWGYNEQFF. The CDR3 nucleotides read TGTGCCAGCAGCTTGGAAGGAGCTAGCGGGAGGGCCTGGGGATACAATGAGCAGTTCTTC.

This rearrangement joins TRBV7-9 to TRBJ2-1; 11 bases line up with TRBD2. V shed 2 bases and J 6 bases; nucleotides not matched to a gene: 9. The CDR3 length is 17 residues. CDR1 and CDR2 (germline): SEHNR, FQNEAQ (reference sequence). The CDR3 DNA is TGTGCCAGCAGCTTAAAACCGGGACTAGCGGTTGGCAATGAGCAGTTCTTC. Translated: CASSLKPGLAVGNEQFF.

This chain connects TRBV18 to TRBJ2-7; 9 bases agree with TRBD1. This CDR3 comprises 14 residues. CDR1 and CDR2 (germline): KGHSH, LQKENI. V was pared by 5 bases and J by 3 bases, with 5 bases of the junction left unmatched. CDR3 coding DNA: TGTGCCAGCTCATCGACAGGGGGTATCTACGAGCAGTACTTC. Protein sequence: CASSSTGGIYEQYF.

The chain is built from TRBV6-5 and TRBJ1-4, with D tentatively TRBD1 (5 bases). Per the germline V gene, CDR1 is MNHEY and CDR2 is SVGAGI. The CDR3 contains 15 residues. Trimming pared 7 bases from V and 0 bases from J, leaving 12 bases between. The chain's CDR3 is CASTPTVATNEKLFF. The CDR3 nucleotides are TGTGCCAGCACCCCGACAGTTGCAACTAATGAAAAACTGTTTTTT.

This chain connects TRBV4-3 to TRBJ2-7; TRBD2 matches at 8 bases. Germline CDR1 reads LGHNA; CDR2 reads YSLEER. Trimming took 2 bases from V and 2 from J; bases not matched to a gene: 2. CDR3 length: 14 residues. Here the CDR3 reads CASSQLAGTYEQYF. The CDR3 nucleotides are TGCGCCAGCAGCCAACTAGCGGGCACCTACGAGCAGTACTTC.

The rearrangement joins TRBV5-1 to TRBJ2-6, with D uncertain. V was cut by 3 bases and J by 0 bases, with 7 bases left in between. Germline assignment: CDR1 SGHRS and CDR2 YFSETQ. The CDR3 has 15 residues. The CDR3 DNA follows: TGCGCCAGCAGCTCACAGTACTCTGGGGCCAACGTCCTGACTTTC. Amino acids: CASSSQYSGANVLTF.

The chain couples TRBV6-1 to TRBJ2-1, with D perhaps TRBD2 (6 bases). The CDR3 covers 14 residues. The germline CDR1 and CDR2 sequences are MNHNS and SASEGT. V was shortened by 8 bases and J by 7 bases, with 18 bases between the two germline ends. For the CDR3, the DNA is TGTGCCAGCTTGTCTCCGGGTCTAGCGAATGAGCAGTTCTTC. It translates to CASLSPGLANEQFF.

CDR3 in amino acids: CASSLTTSDTQYF. CDR3 coding DNA: TGTGCCAGCAGCTTGACAACTTCGGATACGCAGTATTTT. The chain uses TRBV7-2 and TRBJ2-3; D is uncertain. V lost 3 bases and J 6 bases, leaving 10 bases between the germline ends. The length of the CDR3 is 13 residues. Germline V gives CDR1 SGHTA, CDR2 FQGNSA.

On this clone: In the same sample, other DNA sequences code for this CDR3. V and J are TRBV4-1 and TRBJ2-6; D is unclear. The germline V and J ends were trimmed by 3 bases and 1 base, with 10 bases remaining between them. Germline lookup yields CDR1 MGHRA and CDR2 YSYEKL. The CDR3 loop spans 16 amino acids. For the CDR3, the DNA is TGCGCCAGCAGCCAGCCCTCGGGTTCTGGGGCCAACGTCCTGACTTTC. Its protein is CASSQPSGSGANVLTF.